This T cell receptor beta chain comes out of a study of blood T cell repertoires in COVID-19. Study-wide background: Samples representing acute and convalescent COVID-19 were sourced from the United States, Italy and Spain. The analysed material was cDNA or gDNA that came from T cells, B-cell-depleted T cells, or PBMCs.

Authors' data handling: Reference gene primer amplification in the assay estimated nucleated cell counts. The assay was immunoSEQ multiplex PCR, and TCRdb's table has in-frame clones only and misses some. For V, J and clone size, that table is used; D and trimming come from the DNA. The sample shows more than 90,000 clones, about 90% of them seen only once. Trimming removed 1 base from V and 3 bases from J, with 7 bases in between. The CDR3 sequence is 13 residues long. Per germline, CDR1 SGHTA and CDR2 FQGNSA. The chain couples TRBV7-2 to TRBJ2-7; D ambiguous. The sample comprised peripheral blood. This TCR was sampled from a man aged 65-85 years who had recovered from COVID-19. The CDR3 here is CASSLGYSYEQYF. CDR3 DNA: TGTGCCAGCAGCTTAGGCTACAGCTACGAGCAGTACTTC.